This TCR beta chain was documented in a study of response to subunit inactivated influenza vaccine (dated by TCRdb to the late 2010s). As for the study more broadly: To follow how T cells responded to a trivalent subunit inactivated influenza vaccine, the researchers relied on deep quantitative profiling of the T cell receptor repertoire. The investigation overall reported the following: According to the authors, only a limited number of new T cells may be recruited by each seasonal influenza vaccination.

This clonotype showed up many times. Its antigen is unknown. No much larger clone is present one base from it, and per-base qualities are unavailable. V has 0 bases trimmed and J has 5 bases trimmed; junction bases matching no gene number 3. According to the germline V gene, CDR1 reads LGHNA and CDR2 reads YNFKEQ. The CDR3 sequence holds 14 residues, the cysteine and phenylalanine included. Only CDR3 DNA remains: 42 bases, in frame from the first base. Preparation of the library involved RT-PCR. The data were produced on an Illumina HiSeq 2500. TCRdb's own reprocessing of the public reads used fastp at Q25 and MiXCR and kept productive beta chains. All rows with the same CDR3 protein become a single entry with the most common DNA and genes. The sample table shows fewer than 350,000 distinct CDR3 sequences, and 20% to 25% are seen once. The ten largest account for roughly 10% of the sample.

The sequence joins TRBV4-2 to TRBJ1-2, with TRBD1 identical over 7 junction bases. Sequenced material: PBMCs from blood, taken 21 months after vaccination. The source is a man between 45 and 75 years old who received an inactivated influenza vaccine. Donor details come from another sample of the same person, matched by shared clones. The DNA sequence reads TGTGCCAGCAGCCAAGATAGGGGGCTTTATGGCTACACCTTC. It translates to CASSQDRGLYGYTF.